This T cell receptor (beta chain) was sequenced for a study of cytomegalovirus exposure and HLA in healthy donors. The PCR contained 60 Vbeta and 13 Jbeta primers. Clones were read by immunoSEQ multiplex PCR, and TCRdb kept only the in-frame ones, dropping some. The sample lists tens of thousands of clones, about three quarters seen once, with around 8% in the top ten. Whole-study results and caveats: Analysis was performed later, and it showed HLA-associated TCR beta chains to be more clonally expanded than equally common others.

The germline V and J ends were trimmed by 6 bases and 7 bases, with 15 bases remaining between them. CDR3 length: 14 amino acids. CDR1 and CDR2 (germline): ENHRY, SYGVKD. Points on this clone: The antigen remains unidentified.

This clonotype originated in a man in his 60s in good health and CMV-seronegative. Material: PBMCs. The chain combines TRBV10-3 with TRBJ1-4, with D tentatively TRBD1 (5 bases). The CDR3 coding sequence is TGTGCCATCAGGCAGGGATTGGAAGGTGAAAAACTGTTTTTT. Encoded protein: CAIRQGLEGEKLFF.